The rows below give T cell receptor beta chains drawn from one sample of a study of T cell responses to AZD1222 COVID-19 vaccine. Sequencing was performed with immunoSEQ multiplex PCR; in TCRdb, only in-frame clones are kept and a portion is missing. The data show 100,000 to 150,000 clones, about 88% seen once. The sequenced sample was peripheral blood, obtained on day 0 of AZD1222 vaccination. All receptors derive from an adult in good health. Each CDR3 is given with its conserved first and last residue.

cdr3_aa | j_call | v_call
CASSPTGSSTDTQYF | TRBJ2-3 | TRBV27
CAINQENSPLHF | TRBJ1-6 | TRBV10-3
CASSLARTVPETQYF | TRBJ2-5 | TRBV11-3
CASSLSPTDTQYF | TRBJ2-3 | TRBV18
CASSLSLGTRGTQYF | TRBJ2-5 | TRBV27
CASEGGPNTGELFF | TRBJ2-2 | TRBV7-2
CASSLGLAGGILRTDTQYF | TRBJ2-3 | TRBV11-3
CASSQTSGTYNEQFF | TRBJ2-1 | TRBV6-5
CAWRRDSSGANVLTF | TRBJ2-6 | TRBV30
CATSRRQGAGEQYF | TRBJ2-7 | TRBV15
CASSSSRVHEQFF | TRBJ2-1 | TRBV7-8
CASSIGTGAPQETQYF | TRBJ2-5 | TRBV19
CASRHRWTQDTGELFF | TRBJ2-2 | TRBV3-1/TRBV3-2
CASSPGGTNEKLFF | TRBJ1-4 | TRBV7-9
CASSVDSLVDNSPLHF | TRBJ1-6 | TRBV9
CATSRRATTDTQYF | TRBJ2-3 | TRBV15
CASTEQGAWEQYF | TRBJ2-7 | TRBV7-9
CASSSTTSGHYEQYF | TRBJ2-7 | TRBV13
CASSLSGQGLHTIYF | TRBJ1-3 | TRBV19
CATSRAPWGNTEAFF | TRBJ1-1 | TRBV15
CASRRTGPSYEQYF | TRBJ2-7 | TRBV11-3
CASSPMGAGNTIYF | TRBJ1-3 | TRBV28
CASTTEANTEAFF | TRBJ1-1 | TRBV12-3/TRBV12-4
CAWSRSKGGNQPQHF | TRBJ1-5 | TRBV30
CASGRDQPQHF | TRBJ1-5 | TRBV19
CASSFREGNTIYF | TRBJ1-3 | TRBV7-9
CASRLDRNNYGYTF | TRBJ1-2 | TRBV19